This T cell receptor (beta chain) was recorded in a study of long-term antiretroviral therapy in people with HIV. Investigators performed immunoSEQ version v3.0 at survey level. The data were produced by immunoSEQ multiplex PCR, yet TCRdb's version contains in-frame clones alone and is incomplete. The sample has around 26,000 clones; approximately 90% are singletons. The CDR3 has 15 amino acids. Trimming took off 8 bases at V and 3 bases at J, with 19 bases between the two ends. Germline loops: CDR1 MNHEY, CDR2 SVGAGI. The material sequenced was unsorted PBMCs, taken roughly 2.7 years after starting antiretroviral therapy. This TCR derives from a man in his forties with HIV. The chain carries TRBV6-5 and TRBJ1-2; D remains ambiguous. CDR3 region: CASSKLSIGDYGYTF. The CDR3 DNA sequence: TGTGCCAGCTCTAAGTTGTCGATCGGGGACTATGGCTACACCTTC.